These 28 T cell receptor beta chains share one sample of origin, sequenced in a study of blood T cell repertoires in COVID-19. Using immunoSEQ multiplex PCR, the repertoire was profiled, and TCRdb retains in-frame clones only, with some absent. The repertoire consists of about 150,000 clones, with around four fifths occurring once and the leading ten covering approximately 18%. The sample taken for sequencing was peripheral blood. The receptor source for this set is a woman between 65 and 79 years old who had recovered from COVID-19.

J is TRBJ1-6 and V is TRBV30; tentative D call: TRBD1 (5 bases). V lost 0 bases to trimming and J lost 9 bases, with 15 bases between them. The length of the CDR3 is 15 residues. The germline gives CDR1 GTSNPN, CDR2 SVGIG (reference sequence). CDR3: CAWSVSAAGGSPLHF. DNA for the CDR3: TGTGCCTGGAGTGTAAGCGCCGCCGGGGGTTCACCCCTCCACTTT.

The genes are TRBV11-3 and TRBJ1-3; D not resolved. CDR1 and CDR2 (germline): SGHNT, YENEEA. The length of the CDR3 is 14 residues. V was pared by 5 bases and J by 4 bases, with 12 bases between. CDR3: CASSPPGGGNTIYF. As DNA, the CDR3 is TGTGCCAGCAGCCCACCAGGAGGAGGAAACACCATATATTTT.

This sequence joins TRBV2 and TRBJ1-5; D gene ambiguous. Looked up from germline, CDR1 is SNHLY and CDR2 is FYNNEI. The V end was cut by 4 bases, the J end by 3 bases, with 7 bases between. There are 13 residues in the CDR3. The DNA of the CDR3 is TGTGCCAGCAGTGGGCCGTTCAATCAGCCCCAGCATTTT. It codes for CASSGPFNQPQHF.

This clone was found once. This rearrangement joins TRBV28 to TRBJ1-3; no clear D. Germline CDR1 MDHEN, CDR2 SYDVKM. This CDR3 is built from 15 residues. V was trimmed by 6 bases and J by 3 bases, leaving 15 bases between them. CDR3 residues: CASSWNDRDGNTIYF. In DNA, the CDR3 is TGTGCCAGCAGCTGGAATGACCGGGATGGAAACACCATATATTTT. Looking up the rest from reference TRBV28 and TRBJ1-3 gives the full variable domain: DVKVTQSSRYLVKRTGEKVFLECVQDMDHENMFWYRQDPGLGLRLIYFSYDVKMKEKGDIPEGYSVSREKKERFSLILESASTNQTSMYLCASSWNDRDGNTIYFGEGSWLTVV.

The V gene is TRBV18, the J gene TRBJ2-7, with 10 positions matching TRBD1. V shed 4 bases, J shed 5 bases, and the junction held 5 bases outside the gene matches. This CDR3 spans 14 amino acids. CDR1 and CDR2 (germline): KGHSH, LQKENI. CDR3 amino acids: CASSLDRGQDEQYF. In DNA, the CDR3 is TGTGCCAGCTCACTAGACAGGGGGCAGGACGAGCAGTACTTC.

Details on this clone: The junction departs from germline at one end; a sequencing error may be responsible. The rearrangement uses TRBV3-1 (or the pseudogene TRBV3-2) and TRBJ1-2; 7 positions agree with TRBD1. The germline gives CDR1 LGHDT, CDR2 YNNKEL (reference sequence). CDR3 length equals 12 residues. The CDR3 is CASSQDPDRSSF. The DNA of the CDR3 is TGTGCCAGCAGCCAAGATCCGGACAGGTCGAGCTTC.

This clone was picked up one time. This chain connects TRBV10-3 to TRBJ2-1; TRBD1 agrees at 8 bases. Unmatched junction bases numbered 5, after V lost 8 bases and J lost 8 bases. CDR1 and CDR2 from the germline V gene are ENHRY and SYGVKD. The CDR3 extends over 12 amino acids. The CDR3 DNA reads TGTGCCATCCAGGGGGCAGGAGATGAGCAGTTCTTC. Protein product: CAIQGAGDEQFF.

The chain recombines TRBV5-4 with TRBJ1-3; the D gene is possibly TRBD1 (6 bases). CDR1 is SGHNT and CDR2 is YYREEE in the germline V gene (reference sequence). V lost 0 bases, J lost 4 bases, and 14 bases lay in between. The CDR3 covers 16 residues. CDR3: CASSLGLQGTGNTIYF. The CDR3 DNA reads TGTGCCAGCAGCTTGGGATTACAGGGAACGGGAAACACCATATATTTT.

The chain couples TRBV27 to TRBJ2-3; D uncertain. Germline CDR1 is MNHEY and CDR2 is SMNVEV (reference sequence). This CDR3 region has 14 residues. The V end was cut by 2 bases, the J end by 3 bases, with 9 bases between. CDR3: CASSLRKATDTQYF. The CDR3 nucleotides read TGTGCCAGCAGTTTACGTAAAGCGACAGATACGCAGTATTTT.

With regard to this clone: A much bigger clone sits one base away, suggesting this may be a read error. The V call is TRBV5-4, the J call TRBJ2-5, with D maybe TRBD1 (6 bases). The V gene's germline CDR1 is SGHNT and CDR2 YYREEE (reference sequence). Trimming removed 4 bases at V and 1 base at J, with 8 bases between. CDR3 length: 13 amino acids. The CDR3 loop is CASSPQGQETQYF. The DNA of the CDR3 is TGTGCCAGCAGCCCACAGGGCCAAGAGACCCAGTACTTC.

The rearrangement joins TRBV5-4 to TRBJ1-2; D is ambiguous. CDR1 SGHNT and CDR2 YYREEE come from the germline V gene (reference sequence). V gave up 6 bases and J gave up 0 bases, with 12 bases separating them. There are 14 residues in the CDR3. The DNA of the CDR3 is TGTGCCAGCACTCCGGGTGCCACTAACTATGGCTACACCTTC. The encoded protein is CASTPGATNYGYTF. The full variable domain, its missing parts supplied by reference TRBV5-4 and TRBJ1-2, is ETGVTQSPTHLIKTRGQQVTLRCSSQSGHNTVSWYQQALGQGPQFIFQYYREEENGRGNFPPRFSGLQFPNYSSELNVNALELDDSALYLCASTPGATNYGYTFGSGTRLTVV.

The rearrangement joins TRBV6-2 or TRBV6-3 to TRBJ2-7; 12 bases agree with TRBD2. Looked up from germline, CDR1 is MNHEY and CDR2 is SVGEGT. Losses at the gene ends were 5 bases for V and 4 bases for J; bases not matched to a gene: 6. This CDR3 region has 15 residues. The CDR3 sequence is CASSTLAGGVYEQYF. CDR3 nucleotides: TGTGCCAGCAGTACCCTAGCGGGGGGGGTATACGAGCAGTACTTC.

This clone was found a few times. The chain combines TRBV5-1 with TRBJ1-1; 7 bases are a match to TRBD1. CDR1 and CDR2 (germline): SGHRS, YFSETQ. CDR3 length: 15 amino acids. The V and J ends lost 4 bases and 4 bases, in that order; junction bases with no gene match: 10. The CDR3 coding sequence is TGCGCCAGCAGCCCAGGGGGTGGGGCCTCCACTGAAGCTTTCTTT. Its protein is CASSPGGGASTEAFF. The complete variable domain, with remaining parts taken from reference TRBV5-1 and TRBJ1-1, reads KAGVTQTPRYLIKTRGQQVTLSCSPISGHRSVSWYQQTPGQGLQFLFEYFSETQRNKGNFPGRFSGRQFSNSRSEMNVSTLELGDSALYLCASSPGGGASTEAFFGQGTRLTVV.

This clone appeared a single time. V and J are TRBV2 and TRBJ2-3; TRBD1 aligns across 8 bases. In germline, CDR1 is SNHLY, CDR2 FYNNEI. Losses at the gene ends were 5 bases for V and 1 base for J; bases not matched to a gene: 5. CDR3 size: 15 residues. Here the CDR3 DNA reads TGTGCCAGCAGTCTGACAGGGGACCGCACAGATACGCAGTATTTT. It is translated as CASSLTGDRTDTQYF. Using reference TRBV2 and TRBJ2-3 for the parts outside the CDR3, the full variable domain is EPEVTQTPSHQVTQMGQEVILRCVPISNHLYFYWYRQILGQKVEFLVSFYNNEISEKSEIFDDQFSVERPDGSNFTLKIRSTKLEDSAMYFCASSLTGDRTDTQYFGPGTRLTVL.

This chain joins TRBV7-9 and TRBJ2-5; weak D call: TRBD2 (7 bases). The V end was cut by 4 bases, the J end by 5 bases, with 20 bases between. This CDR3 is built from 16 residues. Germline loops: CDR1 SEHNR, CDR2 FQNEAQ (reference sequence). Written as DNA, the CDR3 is TGTGCCAGCAGCTCCCCCAGGGAGGGGGGCGTGGAGACCCAGTACTTC. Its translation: CASSSPREGGVETQYF.

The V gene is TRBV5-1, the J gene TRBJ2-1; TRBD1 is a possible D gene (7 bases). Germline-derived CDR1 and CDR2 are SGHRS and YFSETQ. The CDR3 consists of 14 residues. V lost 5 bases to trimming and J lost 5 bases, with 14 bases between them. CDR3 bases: TGCGCCAGCAGTGGGCAGGGGGGACACAATGAGCAGTTCTTC. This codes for CASSGQGGHNEQFF.

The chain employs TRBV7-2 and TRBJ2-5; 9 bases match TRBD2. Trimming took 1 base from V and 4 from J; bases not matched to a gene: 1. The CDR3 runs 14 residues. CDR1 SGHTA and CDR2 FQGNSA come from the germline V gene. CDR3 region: CASSLVGLAETQYF. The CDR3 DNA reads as TGTGCCAGCAGCTTAGTGGGACTAGCAGAGACCCAGTACTTC. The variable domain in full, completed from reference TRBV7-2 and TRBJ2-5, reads GAGVSQSPSNKVTEKGKDVELRCDPISGHTALYWYRQSLGQGLEFLIYFQGNSAPDKSGLPSDRFSAERTGGSVSTLTIQRTQQEDSAVYLCASSLVGLAETQYFGPGTRLLVL.

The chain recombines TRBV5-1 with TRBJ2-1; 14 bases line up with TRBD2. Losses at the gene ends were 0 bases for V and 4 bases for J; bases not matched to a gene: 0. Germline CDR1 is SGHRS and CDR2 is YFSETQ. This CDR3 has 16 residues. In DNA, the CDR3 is TGCGCCAGCAGCTTGGGGACTAGCGGGAGGTACAATGAGCAGTTCTTC. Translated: CASSLGTSGRYNEQFF. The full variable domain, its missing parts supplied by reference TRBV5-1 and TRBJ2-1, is KAGVTQTPRYLIKTRGQQVTLSCSPISGHRSVSWYQQTPGQGLQFLFEYFSETQRNKGNFPGRFSGRQFSNSRSEMNVSTLELGDSALYLCASSLGTSGRYNEQFFGPGTRLTVL.

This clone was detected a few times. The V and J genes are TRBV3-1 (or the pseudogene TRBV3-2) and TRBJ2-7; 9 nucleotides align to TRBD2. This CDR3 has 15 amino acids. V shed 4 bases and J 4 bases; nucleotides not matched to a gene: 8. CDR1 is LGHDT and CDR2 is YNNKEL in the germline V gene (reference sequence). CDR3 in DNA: TGTGCCAGCAGCCTCGGCGGGAGGGCTGGGTACGAGCAGTACTTC. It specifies CASSLGGRAGYEQYF.

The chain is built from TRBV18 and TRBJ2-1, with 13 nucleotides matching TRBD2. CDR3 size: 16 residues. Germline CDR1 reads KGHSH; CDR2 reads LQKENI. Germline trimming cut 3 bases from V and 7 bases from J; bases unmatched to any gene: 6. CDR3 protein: CASSPRTSGSWNEQFF. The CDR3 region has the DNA TGTGCCAGCTCACCGCGGACTAGCGGGAGTTGGAATGAGCAGTTCTTC.

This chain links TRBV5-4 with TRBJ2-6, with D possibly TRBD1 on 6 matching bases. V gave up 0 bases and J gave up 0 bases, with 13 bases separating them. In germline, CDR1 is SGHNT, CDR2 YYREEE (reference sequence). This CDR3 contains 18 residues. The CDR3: CASSLGQGLNSGANVLTF. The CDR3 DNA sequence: TGTGCCAGCAGCTTGGGGCAGGGGCTAAACTCTGGGGCCAACGTCCTGACTTTC.

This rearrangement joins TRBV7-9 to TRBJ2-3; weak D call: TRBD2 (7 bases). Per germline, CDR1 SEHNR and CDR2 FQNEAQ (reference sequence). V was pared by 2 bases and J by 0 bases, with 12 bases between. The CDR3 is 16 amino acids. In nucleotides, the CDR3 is TGTGCCAGCAGCTTATTTGCGGGGGCTAGCACAGATACGCAGTATTTT. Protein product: CASSLFAGASTDTQYF.

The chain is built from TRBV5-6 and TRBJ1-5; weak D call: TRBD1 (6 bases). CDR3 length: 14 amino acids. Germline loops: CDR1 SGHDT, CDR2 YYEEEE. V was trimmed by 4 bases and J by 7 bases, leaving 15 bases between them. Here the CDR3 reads CASSRRGAWQPQHF. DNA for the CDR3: TGTGCCAGCAGCCGCCGGGGGGCTTGGCAGCCCCAGCATTTT.

CDR3 loop: CASSPGGVAGAVDNEQFF. The CDR3 coding sequence is TGTGCCAGCTCACCCGGAGGGGTAGCGGGAGCGGTTGACAATGAGCAGTTCTTC. The rearrangement joins TRBV18 to TRBJ2-1; 9 bases align to TRBD2. The junction had 14 bases not matched to a gene; V was cut back by 3 bases and J by 5 bases. Germline lookup yields CDR1 KGHSH and CDR2 LQKENI. This CDR3 is built from 18 residues.

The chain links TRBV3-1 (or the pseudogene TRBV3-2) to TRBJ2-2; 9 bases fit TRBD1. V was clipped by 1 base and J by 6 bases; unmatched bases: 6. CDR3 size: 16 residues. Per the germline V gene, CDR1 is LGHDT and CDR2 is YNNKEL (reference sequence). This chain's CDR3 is CASSQGDRGGAGELFF. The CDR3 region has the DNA TGTGCCAGCAGCCAAGGCGACAGGGGGGGGGCCGGGGAGCTGTTTTTT.

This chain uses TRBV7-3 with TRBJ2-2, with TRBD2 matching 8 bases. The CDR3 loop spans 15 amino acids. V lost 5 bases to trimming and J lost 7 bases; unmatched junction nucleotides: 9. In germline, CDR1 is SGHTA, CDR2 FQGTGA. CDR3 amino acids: CASSPPGGRGGELFF. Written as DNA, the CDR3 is TGTGCCAGCAGCCCGCCGGGGGGGAGAGGCGGGGAGCTGTTTTTT.

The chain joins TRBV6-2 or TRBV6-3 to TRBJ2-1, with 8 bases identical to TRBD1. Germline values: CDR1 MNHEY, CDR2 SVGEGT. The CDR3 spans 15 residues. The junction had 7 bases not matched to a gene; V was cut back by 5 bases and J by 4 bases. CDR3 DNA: TGTGCCAGCAGTGCCCAGGGGGCAGGGTACAATGAGCAGTTCTTC. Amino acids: CASSAQGAGYNEQFF.

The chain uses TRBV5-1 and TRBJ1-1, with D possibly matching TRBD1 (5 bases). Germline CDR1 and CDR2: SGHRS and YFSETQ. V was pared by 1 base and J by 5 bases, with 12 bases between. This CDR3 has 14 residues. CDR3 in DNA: TGCGCCAGCAGCTTGCGGGGGGAGAATACTGAAGCTTTCTTT. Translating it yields CASSLRGENTEAFF.